The rows below give T cell receptor beta chains drawn from one sample of a study of shared clonotypes between healthy human individuals. Only in-frame clones appear in the TCRdb table, and some are missing; sequencing was by immunoSEQ multiplex PCR. The sample lists some 1 million clones; around 76% were seen once. Sequencing input: memory CD4+ T cells sorted from blood. The receptor source for this set is a man aged 18 to 29 in good health. Each CDR3 is given with its conserved first and last residue. Each record gives: V gene, D gene, clone size, J gene, CDR3 DNA, CDR3 protein. D genes are given only for firm matches. Not every row has a clone size; where given, it reads once, few, many or a size class.

>TRBV5-5|-|-|TRBJ1-3
TGTGCCAGCAGCCCCCGATGGGGCGCTGGAAACACCATATATTTT
CASSPRWGAGNTIYF
>TRBV7-6|TRBD1|few|TRBJ1-4
TGTGCCAGCAGCCCGCAACAGGGGGGCGAAAAACTGTTTTTT
CASSPQQGGEKLFF
>TRBV6-1|TRBD2|-|TRBJ2-3
TGTGCCAGCAAGGCGGGAGGGGCTAGCACAGATACGCAGTATTTT
CASKAGGASTDTQYF
>TRBV5-5|-|-|TRBJ1-1
TGTGCCAGCAGCTTAGTGGGGCTGGAAACTGAAGCTTTCTTT
CASSLVGLETEAFF
>TRBV6-1|-|-|TRBJ2-7
TGTGCCAGCAGTGAAGCTGCCGGGGGGCGTCGCGAGCAGTACTTC
CASSEAAGGRREQYF
>TRBV7-9|-|-|TRBJ2-2
TGTGCCAGCAGTTCATTTTTGGCCAGCACCGGGGAGCTGTTTTTT
CASSSFLASTGELFF
>TRBV7-2|-|-|TRBJ1-6
TGTGCCAGCAGAACGGGGACGAATTGGTCACCCCTCCACTTT
CASRTGTNWSPLHF
>TRBV7-7|TRBD1|once|TRBJ2-5
TGTGCTAGCAGCCCGCCGGGGACAGGGGGAGAGACCCAGTACTTC
CASSPPGTGGETQYF
>TRBV11-3|-|-|TRBJ2-1
TGTGCCAGCAGCCTCGGAGCTGGGAATGAGCAGTTCTTC
CASSLGAGNEQFF
>TRBV6-1|-|-|TRBJ2-7
TGTGCCAGCAGTGAAACCCCCACTTGGGAGCAGTACTTC
CASSETPTWEQYF
>TRBV10-3|-|few|TRBJ1-6
TGTGCCATCAGTGTAGGACGGAATGATAATTCACCCCTCCACTTT
CAISVGRNDNSPLHF
>TRBV7-2|-|-|TRBJ1-2
TGTGCCAGCAGCTTAGCGCTCCAGGGATTTTCCTATGGCTACACCTTC
CASSLALQGFSYGYTF
>TRBV28|-|-|TRBJ1-3
TGTGCCAGCACCTCTCACTGGTCGGGAAACACCATATATTTT
CASTSHWSGNTIYF